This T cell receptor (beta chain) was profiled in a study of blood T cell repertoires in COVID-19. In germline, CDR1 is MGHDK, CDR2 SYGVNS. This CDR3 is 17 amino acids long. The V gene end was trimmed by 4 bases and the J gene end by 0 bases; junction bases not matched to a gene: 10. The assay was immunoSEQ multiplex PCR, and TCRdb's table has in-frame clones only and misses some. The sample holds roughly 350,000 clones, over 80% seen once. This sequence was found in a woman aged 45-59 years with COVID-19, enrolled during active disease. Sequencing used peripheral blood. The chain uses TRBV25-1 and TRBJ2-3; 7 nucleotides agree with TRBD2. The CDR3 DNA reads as TGTGCCAGCAGTGGCGCCCAACTAGCGATTAGCACAGATACGCAGTATTTT. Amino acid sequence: CASSGAQLAISTDTQYF. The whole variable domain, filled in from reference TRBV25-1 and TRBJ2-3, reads EADIYQTPRYLVIGTGKKITLECSQTMGHDKMYWYQQDPGMELHLIHYSYGVNSTEKGDLSSESTVSRIRTEHFPLTLESARPSHTSQYLCASSGAQLAISTDTQYFGPGTRLTVL.